This T cell receptor (beta chain) emerged from a study of CD8 T cells in Susac syndrome. Study information: There were Susac syndrome patients who were therapy-naive at blood draw, others on corticosteroids, and others on intravenous immunoglobulin alone. Study-wide findings and caveats: Total CD8+ repertoires held 15 to 20 Susac-specific public clones, while CD8+ TEMRA repertoires held five or six.

This CDR3 is 16 amino acids long. Germline lookup yields CDR1 SQVTM and CDR2 ANQGSEA. V shed 1 base and J shed 0 bases, with 13 bases lying between them. A remark on this clonotype: Its antigen is not identified.

Reverse transcription of roughly 0.5 to 1 ug RNA was carried out with random hexamers. TCRdb re-called the immunoSEQ multiplex PCR reads with MiXCR, one entry per CDR3 protein. The profile covers fewer than 140,000 distinct CDR3 sequences, with less than 95% appearing a single time and around 0.38% taken by the ten largest. The clonotype comes from a human donor with Susac syndrome. The chain employs TRBV29-1 and TRBJ2-1; D ambiguous. The sequenced sample consisted of CD8+ T cells from PBMCs. CDR3 loop: CSVEGASVSSYNEQFF. Here the CDR3 DNA reads TGCAGCGTTGAAGGGGCCAGCGTTAGCTCCTACAATGAGCAGTTCTTC.